The T cell receptor beta chain described here comes from a study of T-cell memory formation after mild COVID-19. Overall study context: Clusters of TCRs were largely donor specific.

This CDR3 comprises 16 residues. J was trimmed by 2 bases and V by 4 bases; bases with no gene match: 7. In germline, CDR1 is SEHNR, CDR2 FQNEAQ (reference sequence). Constant-segment-primed 5'RACE gave TCR alpha and TCR beta cDNA libraries with sample barcodes and UMIs. TCRdb analysed the 5' RACE reads with MiXCR anew, one entry per CDR3 protein. This sample has 200,000 to 300,000 distinct CDR3 sequences, with over 15% found just once. Concerning this clonotype: Its antigen remains unidentified.

Study findings and constraints: Balance between CD4 and CD8 was seen in clones contracting day 15 to 85, and a CD4+ lean was seen in later expanders. Contracting CD4+ clones sat mainly in CM and EM; CD8+ in EMRA.

The sequence was collected from a man between 18 and 29 years old who had mild COVID-19 (a few samples of this study predate the infection). Cell type and time point are not known. This chain joins TRBV7-9 and TRBJ2-2; 7 bases fit TRBD2. The sequencing sample was made of PBMCs or a T cell subset sorted from them (not recorded which). CDR3 in amino acids: CASSSFERGNTGELFF. The CDR3 DNA reads TGTGCCAGCAGCTCCTTCGAGCGGGGAAACACCGGGGAGCTGTTTTTT.